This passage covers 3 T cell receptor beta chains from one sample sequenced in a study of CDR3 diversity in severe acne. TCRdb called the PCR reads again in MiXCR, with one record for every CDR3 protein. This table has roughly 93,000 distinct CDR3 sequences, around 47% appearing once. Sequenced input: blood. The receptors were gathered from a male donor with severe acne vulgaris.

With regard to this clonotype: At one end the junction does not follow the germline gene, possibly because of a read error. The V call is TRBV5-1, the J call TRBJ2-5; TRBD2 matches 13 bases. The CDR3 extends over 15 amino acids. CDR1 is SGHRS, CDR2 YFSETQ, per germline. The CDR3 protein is CASKGLAGDIATQYF. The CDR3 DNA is TGTGCCAGCAAAGGACTAGCGGGAGATATTGCGACCCAGTACTTC.

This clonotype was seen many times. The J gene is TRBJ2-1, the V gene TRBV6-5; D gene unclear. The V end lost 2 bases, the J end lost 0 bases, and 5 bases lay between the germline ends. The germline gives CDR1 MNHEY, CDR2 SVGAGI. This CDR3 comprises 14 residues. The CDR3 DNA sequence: TGTGCCAGCAGTTACACGGGCTCCTACAATGAGCAGTTCTTC. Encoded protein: CASSYTGSYNEQFF.

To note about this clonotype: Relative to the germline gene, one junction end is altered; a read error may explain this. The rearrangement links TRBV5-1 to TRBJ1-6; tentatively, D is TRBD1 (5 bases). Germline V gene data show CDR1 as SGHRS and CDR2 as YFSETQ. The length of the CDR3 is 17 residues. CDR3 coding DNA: TGCGCCAGCAGCTTGGCGGGAGTCCCCGGGACTAACTCACCCCCCCACTTT. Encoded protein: CASSLAGVPGTNSPPHF.